The rows below give T cell receptor beta chains drawn from one sample of a study of blood T cell repertoires in COVID-19. The table came from immunoSEQ multiplex PCR; TCRdb's copy has only in-frame clones and leaves some out. The sample lists 190,000 or so clones, 85% to 90% occurring once. Source material: peripheral blood. The source of these receptors is a man in his forties with active or convalescent COVID-19. CDR3s include the opening cysteine and the closing phenylalanine or tryptophan. D genes are given only for firm matches. Clone size is given for some rows only: seen once, a few or many times, or a class if the clone is expanded.

j_call,d_call,clone_size,v_call,cdr3_aa,cdr3_nt
TRBJ2-7,.,few,TRBV11-2,CASTGTFSVHYF,TGTGCCAGCACCGGGACTTTCTCCGTGCATTACTTC
TRBJ1-6,.,once,TRBV2,CASRLDRTNSPLHF,TGTGCCAGCAGATTAGACAGGACGAATTCACCCCTCCACTTT
TRBJ2-5,.,few,TRBV7-9,CASSLARSGQTQYF,TGTGCCAGCAGCTTAGCGCGGAGCGGACAGACCCAGTACTTC
TRBJ2-7,.,.,TRBV4-1,CASSATGTYEQYF,TGCGCCAGTAGTGCCACAGGGACCTACGAGCAGTACTTC
TRBJ1-1,.,.,TRBV7-8,CASSPYDTPGGTEAFF,TGTGCCAGCAGCCCATACGACACCCCCGGGGGGACTGAAGCTTTCTTT
TRBJ1-1,.,.,TRBV25-1,CASSEGTGLATEAFF,TGTGCCAGCAGTGAAGGTACAGGGTTGGCCACTGAAGCTTTCTTT
TRBJ2-1,.,.,TRBV7-9,CASSPPLEYNEQFF,TGTGCCAGCAGCCCCCCCCTCGAGTACAATGAGCAGTTCTTC
TRBJ1-3,TRBD1,.,TRBV5-1,CASGDSLTAGNTIYF,TGCGCCAGCGGGGACAGCTTGACGGCTGGAAACACCATATATTTT
TRBJ1-5,TRBD1,.,TRBV27,CASSPTGTSNQPQHF,TGTGCCAGCAGTCCGACAGGGACTAGCAATCAGCCCCAGCATTTT
TRBJ1-1,.,medium-sized,TRBV30,CAWSDTMNTEAFF,TGTGCCTGGAGTGACACAATGAACACTGAAGCTTTCTTT
TRBJ1-1,TRBD1,.,TRBV3-1/TRBV3-2,CASSHADRSTEAFF,TGTGCCAGCAGCCACGCGGACAGGTCCACTGAAGCTTTCTTT
TRBJ1-5,.,.,TRBV25-1,CASSETGQYQPQHF,TGTGCCAGCAGTGAAACAGGGCAGTACCAGCCCCAGCATTTT
TRBJ2-7,.,.,TRBV11-3,CASSPPGAYEQYF,TGTGCCAGCAGCCCCCCAGGGGCGTACGAGCAGTACTTC
TRBJ2-7,.,.,TRBV9,CASSVRQYSYEQYF,TGTGCCAGCAGCGTACGCCAGTACTCCTACGAGCAGTACTTC
TRBJ1-4,.,.,TRBV7-9,CASSLSSANEKLFF,TGTGCCAGCAGCTTGTCCTCCGCGAATGAAAAACTGTTTTTT
TRBJ2-5,TRBD2,.,TRBV14,CASSQVAGGQETQYF,TGTGCCAGCAGCCAGGTAGCGGGGGGACAAGAGACCCAGTACTTC
TRBJ2-1,.,once,TRBV18,CASGSRGNNEQFF,TGTGCCAGCGGTAGCCGGGGGAACAATGAGCAGTTCTTC
TRBJ2-7,TRBD1,.,TRBV28,CASSSTGVKGEQYF,TGTGCCAGCAGCTCCACAGGGGTCAAAGGCGAGCAGTACTTC
TRBJ1-2,.,.,TRBV12-5,CASGLVLGQGNYGYTF,TGTGCTAGTGGTTTGGTATTGGGGCAGGGGAACTATGGCTACACCTTC
TRBJ2-7,.,few,TRBV6-2/TRBV6-3,CASSSSGQTYEQYF,TGTGCCAGCAGTTCAAGCGGCCAGACCTACGAGCAGTACTTC
TRBJ1-1,.,.,TRBV5-1,CASSFGGGFEAFF,TGCGCCAGCAGCTTTGGTGGAGGGTTTGAAGCTTTCTTT
TRBJ2-1,TRBD2,.,TRBV4-2,CASSRTIVGGGYNEQFF,TGTGCCAGCAGCCGGACGATCGTGGGCGGGGGGTACAATGAGCAGTTCTTC
TRBJ2-1,.,.,TRBV3-1/TRBV3-2,CASSQGTISYNEQFF,TGTGCCAGCAGCCAAGGGACTATCTCCTACAATGAGCAGTTCTTC
TRBJ1-3,.,.,TRBV7-9,CASSLLLRSGNTIYF,TGTGCCAGCAGCTTACTTCTGCGCTCTGGAAACACCATATATTTT
TRBJ1-2,.,.,TRBV7-2,CASSLLTSYGYTF,TGTGCCAGCAGCTTATTAACAAGCTATGGCTACACCTTC
TRBJ2-1,TRBD1,.,TRBV11-1,CARYTAGGREFF,TGTGCCAGGTACACAGCAGGGGGCAGGGAGTTCTTC
TRBJ1-2,.,.,TRBV6-1,CASSDGISGFYGYTF,TGTGCCAGCAGTGATGGGATTTCAGGGTTCTATGGCTACACCTTC
TRBJ1-1,.,.,TRBV12-3/TRBV12-4,CASSWTLNTEAFF,TGTGCCAGCAGTTGGACACTGAACACTGAAGCTTTCTTT
TRBJ1-1,TRBD1,.,TRBV19,CASRTDRGRNTEAFF,TGTGCCAGTAGGACGGACAGGGGGAGGAACACTGAAGCTTTCTTT